Below, 26 T cell receptor beta chains from the same sample are listed, as sequenced in a study of T cell repertoires in cytomegalovirus infection. TCRdb analysed the reads with MiXCR anew, one entry per CDR3 protein. The sample includes 630,000 or so distinct CDR3 sequences, more than 20% seen only once; the top ten take approximately 8.2%. What was sequenced was CD8+ T cells from PBMCs. Source of these receptors: a human donor in good health (CMV status not recorded). Some clones in this sample may be carry-over from other donors' samples.

The rearrangement joins TRBV20-1 to TRBJ2-5; TRBD1 is a possible D gene (5 bases). Trimming took 6 bases from V and 0 from J, leaving 11 bases between them. Germline values: CDR1 DFQATT, CDR2 SNEGSKA (reference sequence). This CDR3 contains 13 residues. The DNA of the CDR3 is TGCAGTGCCCCTGACAGCTACCAAGAGACCCAGTACTTC. This translates into CSAPDSYQETQYF.

This clonotype appeared many times. V usage is TRBV7-8 and J usage is TRBJ2-7; unclear D gene. V lost 1 base to trimming and J lost 2 bases, with 15 bases between them. Germline assignment: CDR1 SGHVS and CDR2 FQNEAQ. The CDR3 runs to 16 residues. The CDR3 bases are TGTGCCAGCAGCTTAGATGCTCTAGACGCCACCTACGAGCAGTACTTC. Translated, it gives CASSLDALDATYEQYF.

Ten or more counts support this clonotype. The chain is built from TRBV7-6 and TRBJ1-5; TRBD1 matches 7 bases. Germline values: CDR1 SGHVS, CDR2 FNYEAQ. The CDR3 consists of 14 residues. The V and J ends lost 5 bases and 1 base, in that order; junction bases with no gene match: 2. CDR3 coding DNA: TGTGCCAGCAGCGAACAGGGGAGCAATCAGCCCCAGCATTTT. It codes for CASSEQGSNQPQHF.

This clonotype showed up just a few times. The gene calls are TRBV29-1 and TRBJ2-2; D ambiguous. The germline V and J ends were trimmed by 2 bases and 0 bases, with 1 base remaining between them. Germline CDR1 SQVTM, CDR2 ANQGSEA. The CDR3 runs to 12 residues. DNA for the CDR3: TGCAGCGTTGAAACGAACACCGGGGAGCTGTTTTTT. This encodes CSVETNTGELFF.

The chain employs TRBV5-1 and TRBJ1-2, with TRBD1 matching over 7 bases. The germline gives CDR1 SGHRS, CDR2 YFSETQ. After removal of 4 bases from V and 3 bases from J, the junction contained 6 bases not matched to a gene. This CDR3 is 14 amino acids long. The DNA of the CDR3 is TGCGCCAGCAGCGTAGAGGGGGCGGACTATGGCTACACCTTC. This translates into CASSVEGADYGYTF. The full variable domain, with the rest looked up from reference TRBV5-1 and TRBJ1-2, is KAGVTQTPRYLIKTRGQQVTLSCSPISGHRSVSWYQQTPGQGLQFLFEYFSETQRNKGNFPGRFSGRQFSNSRSEMNVSTLELGDSALYLCASSVEGADYGYTFGSGTRLTVV.

Turning to this clonotype: Compared with germline, one end of the junction differs, possibly owing to a read error. This chain links TRBV7-9 with TRBJ2-1; 11 nucleotides agree with TRBD2. The CDR3 runs 15 residues. Germline V gene data show CDR1 as SEHNR and CDR2 as FQNEAQ (reference sequence). The CDR3 DNA is TGTGTCAGCAGCATTAGCGGGGGGGCCTACAATGAGCAGTTCTTC. Protein sequence: CVSSISGGAYNEQFF.

This chain joins TRBV10-2 and TRBJ2-7, with unresolved D. Trimming pared 7 bases from V and 4 bases from J, leaving 8 bases between. This CDR3 has 11 amino acids. Germline V CDR1 and CDR2: WSHSY, SAAADI. The DNA for the CDR3 is TGCGCCAGCACCCATTCGTACGAGCAGTACTTC. Its translation is CASTHSYEQYF.

V and J are TRBV27 and TRBJ1-2, with 9 nucleotides matching TRBD1. The germline V gene encodes CDR1 MNHEY and CDR2 SMNVEV (reference sequence). This CDR3 comprises 15 residues. Trimming took 5 bases from V and 5 from J; bases not matched to a gene: 9. This chain's CDR3 is CASSPLAGTGYGYTF. In DNA, the CDR3 is TGTGCCAGCAGTCCCCTTGCCGGGACAGGGTATGGCTACACCTTC.

There are a few counts of this clonotype. The chain combines TRBV20-1 with TRBJ2-7; either TRBD1 or TRBD2 may fit D (6 bases each). V lost 6 bases, J lost 3 bases, and 24 bases lay in between. This CDR3 spans 16 amino acids. CDR1 is DFQATT, CDR2 SNEGSKA, per germline (reference sequence). CDR3 sequence reads: CSARRGGRFICYEQYV. In DNA form, the CDR3 reads TGCAGTGCGCGACGTGGGGGGCGGTTCATCTGCTACGAGCAGTACGTC.

This clonotype was observed many times. This chain connects TRBV4-1 to TRBJ2-1; TRBD1 matches at 10 bases. The CDR3 spans 15 residues. V was clipped by 3 bases and J by 7 bases; unmatched bases: 6. Germline V gene lookup returns CDR1 MGHRA and CDR2 YSYEKL. DNA for the CDR3: TGCGCCAGCAGCCAGACAGGGGGCACCATTAATGAGCAGTTCTTC. This sequence encodes CASSQTGGTINEQFF.

This sequence joins TRBV20-1 and TRBJ2-1, with 7 bases lining up with TRBD1. Trimming at V came to 0 bases and at J to 3 bases, leaving 5 bases not matched to a gene. The CDR3 covers 15 residues. CDR1 and CDR2 (germline): DFQATT, SNEGSKA (reference sequence). CDR3 bases: TGCAGTGCTAGAGATCATAGGGACAGCTACAATGAGCAGTTCTTC. Its protein product is CSARDHRDSYNEQFF.

The chain is built from TRBV29-1 and TRBJ2-2, with 11 bases fitting TRBD1. With V trimmed by 5 bases and J by 4 bases, 3 bases remained unmatched. Germline lookup yields CDR1 SQVTM and CDR2 ANQGSEA. The CDR3 totals 14 residues. The CDR3, as DNA: TGCAGCGTTCCCGGGACAGGGGGCACCGGGGAGCTGTTTTTT. As protein: CSVPGTGGTGELFF.

This chain joins TRBV2 and TRBJ1-2; TRBD1 matches 8 bases. Per germline, CDR1 SNHLY and CDR2 FYNNEI. J was trimmed by 2 bases and V by 3 bases; bases with no gene match: 5. The CDR3 is 15 residues long. CDR3 protein: CASSETRTGNYGYTF. In DNA, the CDR3 is TGTGCCAGCAGTGAGACCCGGACAGGGAACTATGGCTACACCTTC.

This chain connects TRBV29-1 to TRBJ2-5; TRBD1 agrees at 8 bases. This CDR3 contains 14 residues. Trimming took 4 bases from V and 2 from J; bases not matched to a gene: 6. Germline CDR1 is SQVTM and CDR2 is ANQGSEA. The CDR3, as DNA: TGCAGCGTTGGTAGGAGGGACAGGCAAGAGACCCAGTACTTC. Its protein is CSVGRRDRQETQYF.

This clonotype was observed a handful of times. This chain joins TRBV10-3 and TRBJ2-2, with D hard to call. The germline V and J ends were trimmed by 0 bases and 6 bases, with 8 bases remaining between them. Germline V CDR1 and CDR2: ENHRY, SYGVKD. The length of the CDR3 is 14 residues. As DNA, the CDR3 is TGTGCCATCAGTGAGTCGGGGTCGCCCGGGGAGCTGTTTTTT. Its translation: CAISESGSPGELFF.

This clonotype was found a few times. CDR3 DNA sequence: TGTGCCAGCACAATTGGGTCCTACAATGAGCAGTTCTTC. It codes for CASTIGSYNEQFF. The rearrangement uses TRBV5-6 and TRBJ2-1; no reliable D call. With 6 bases removed from V and 1 base from J, the gap between germline ends came to 8 bases. CDR1 is SGHDT, CDR2 YYEEEE, per germline. The CDR3 is 13 residues long.

Details on this clonotype: This may stem from a read error, because a much larger clone lies one nucleotide away. The chain links TRBV5-1 to TRBJ2-1, with D perhaps matching TRBD2 (5 bases). The V end lost 7 bases, the J end lost 6 bases, and 17 bases lay between the germline ends. The CDR3 sequence is 14 residues long. Germline CDR1 and CDR2: SGHRS and YFSETQ. CDR3 sequence: CASASMDGVNEQFF. Written as DNA, the CDR3 is TGCGCCAGCGCTTCGATGGACGGGGTCAATGAGCAGTTCTTC.

A few counts support this clonotype. This chain links TRBV14 with TRBJ2-7; no firm D call. Per germline, CDR1 SGHDN and CDR2 FVKESK. The CDR3 is 14 amino acids. Between the trimmed V and J ends, which lost 1 base and 4 bases, there was a span of 11 bases. The CDR3 DNA follows: TGTGCCAGCAGCCAAGGTAACGGACCTTACGAGCAGTACTTC. It translates to CASSQGNGPYEQYF.

This rearrangement joins TRBV4-1 to TRBJ2-7; D assignment may be TRBD1 or TRBD2 (6 bases each). The CDR3 is 14 residues long. The V end was cut by 3 bases, the J end by 5 bases, with 14 bases between. CDR1 MGHRA and CDR2 YSYEKL come from the germline V gene. The CDR3 loop is CASSQKGGPDEQYF. The CDR3 coding sequence is TGCGCCAGCAGCCAGAAAGGGGGGCCAGACGAGCAGTACTTC.

The CDR3 DNA reads as TGCGCCAGCAGCCCCTCGGGGGGAGCGGACATTCAGTACTTC. Translated, it gives CASSPSGGADIQYF. The chain employs TRBV5-1 and TRBJ2-4, with 7 bases identical to TRBD2. Looked up from germline, CDR1 is SGHRS and CDR2 is YFSETQ. The CDR3 consists of 14 residues. The ends lost 4 bases at V and 8 bases at J; junction bases unmatched: 9. The whole variable domain, remainder taken from reference TRBV5-1 and TRBJ2-4, is KAGVTQTPRYLIKTRGQQVTLSCSPISGHRSVSWYQQTPGQGLQFLFEYFSETQRNKGNFPGRFSGRQFSNSRSEMNVSTLELGDSALYLCASSPSGGADIQYFGAGTRLSVL.

This clonotype turned up a few times. V is TRBV15 and J is TRBJ2-7; TRBD2 might be the D (5 bases). CDR1 is LNHNV and CDR2 is YYDKDF in the germline V gene (reference sequence). V was pared by 5 bases and J by 3 bases, with 17 bases between. This CDR3 contains 15 residues. CDR3 region: CATSALGVFGYEQYV. CDR3 in DNA: TGTGCCACCAGCGCGCTCGGGGTGTTCGGCTACGAGCAGTACGTC.

This clonotype appeared a few times. The chain recombines TRBV14 with TRBJ2-3, with 8 bases that match TRBD1. The CDR3 runs to 18 residues. J lost 2 bases, V lost 3 bases, and 13 bases had no gene match. Germline V gene data show CDR1 as SGHDN and CDR2 as FVKESK. CDR3 loop: CASSQTLLGQENTDTQYF. The CDR3 DNA is TGTGCCAGCAGCCAGACGTTACTGGGACAGGAAAACACAGATACGCAGTATTTT. Looking up the rest from reference TRBV14 and TRBJ2-3 gives the full variable domain: EAGVTQFPSHSVIEKGQTVTLRCDPISGHDNLYWYRRVMGKEIKFLLHFVKESKQDESGMPNNRFLAERTGGTYSTLKVQPAELEDSGVYFCASSQTLLGQENTDTQYFGPGTRLTVL.

This clonotype has at least ten counts. V usage is TRBV7-8 and J usage is TRBJ2-1; 11 nucleotides match TRBD2. J was trimmed by 4 bases and V by 1 base; bases with no gene match: 3. The CDR3 is 16 amino acids. Germline CDR1 SGHVS, CDR2 FQNEAQ. The CDR3 spells CASSLELAGVYNEQFF. CDR3 DNA sequence: TGTGCCAGCAGCTTAGAACTAGCGGGGGTATACAATGAGCAGTTCTTC. Full variable domain (missing parts from reference TRBV7-8 and TRBJ2-1): GAGVSQSPRYKVAKRGQDVALRCDPISGHVSLFWYQQALGQGPEFLTYFQNEAQLDKSGLPSDRFFAERPEGSVSTLKIQRTQQEDSAVYLCASSLELAGVYNEQFFGPGTRLTVL.

V gene TRBV25-1 combines with J gene TRBJ2-3; D call uncertain. The CDR3 contains 11 residues. The germline CDR1 and CDR2 sequences are MGHDK and SYGVNS. The V end was cut by 3 bases, the J end by 9 bases, with 7 bases between. The CDR3 region is CASSDSATQYF. DNA of the CDR3: TGTGCCAGCAGTGATTCCGCGACGCAGTATTTT.

This clonotype was recorded a few times. The gene calls are TRBV10-2 and TRBJ2-7, with D uncertain. The CDR3 runs 13 residues. CDR1 WSHSY and CDR2 SAAADI come from the germline V gene. Trimming took off 0 bases at V and 4 bases at J, with 7 bases between the two ends. As DNA, the CDR3 is TGCGCCAGCAGTGAGTCTAGGGTATACGAGCAGTACGTC. Translated: CASSESRVYEQYV.

Ten or more counts support this clonotype. The gene calls are TRBV7-2 and TRBJ2-2; no reliable D call. Germline CDR1 SGHTA, CDR2 FQGNSA. This CDR3 has 15 amino acids. Trimming pared 1 base from V and 4 bases from J, leaving 10 bases between. CDR3 sequence reads: CASSLEDTATGELFF. CDR3 coding DNA: TGTGCCAGCAGCTTAGAAGACACCGCCACCGGGGAGCTGTTTTTT.